This T cell receptor (beta chain) was identified during a study of T-cell memory formation after mild COVID-19. Study findings and constraints: Researchers found some responding clones in pre-infection memory, a sign that cross-reactive memory joined. What remained unconfirmed was the SARS-CoV-2 specificity of second-wave clones peaking on day 37. CD4/CD8 balance characterized clones contracting day 15 to 85, and CD4+ skew characterized later expanders.

TCRalpha and TCRbeta libraries used 5'RACE with constant-segment primers and UMIs. MiXCR, run by TCRdb on the 5' RACE reads, gives a single entry per CDR3 protein. The table has approximately 560,000 distinct CDR3 sequences, around 15% seen once; the top ten hold roughly 8.2%. Remarks on this clonotype: Its antigen is unidentified.

The ends lost 4 bases at V and 7 bases at J; junction bases unmatched: 7. CDR1 SGHRS and CDR2 YFSETQ come from the germline V gene. The CDR3 length is 14 residues. Sequenced sample: PBMCs or a T cell subset sorted from them (not recorded which). This receptor was identified in an adult woman who had mild COVID-19 (a few samples of this study predate the infection). Cell type and time point are not known. V is TRBV5-1 and J is TRBJ2-1; TRBD2 matches at 8 bases. DNA for the CDR3: TGCGCCAGCAGCCCGGGGGGGAGCGGAAATGAGCAGTTCTTC. It encodes CASSPGGSGNEQFF.